The clone carrying this T cell receptor (beta chain) was seen more than once but under ten times. This specimen comes from a study of T cell changes during pregnancy in multiple sclerosis. Here immunoSEQ multiplex PCR was the method, and the copy in TCRdb shows in-frame clones only, minus some. The profile shows tens of thousands of clones, approximately 91% of them singletons. The CDR3 extends over 14 amino acids. After removal of 3 bases from V and 7 bases from J, the junction contained 6 bases not matched to a gene. From germline, CDR1 is KGHSH and CDR2 LQKENI. Sample: CD4+ T cells from peripheral blood mononuclear cells, taken in the first trimester of pregnancy. The chain has TRBV18 and TRBJ2-7; 10 bases line up with TRBD1. The receptor was derived from a female donor with multiple sclerosis, enrolled in a pregnancy study. The CDR3 DNA reads TGTGCCAGCTCACCCCAGACAGGGGGCAGAGAGCAGTACTTC. Translation gives CASSPQTGGREQYF.